This T cell receptor (beta chain) is from a study of graft-versus-host responses after intestinal transplantation. Study-level information: Transplant recipients had multivisceral, liver-intestinal, or isolated intestinal grafts. All recipients were given anti-thymocyte globulin induction, and tacrolimus and steroids were then administered for three to four years. Study results and caveats: Declining HvG levels early post-transplant were linked to peak circulating GvH clone levels. Investigators detected GvH clones in recipient marrow, with some emerging earlier in ileum or blood.

Libraries were prepared by immunoSEQ multiplex PCR; TCRdb keeps only in-frame clonotypes and omits some of them. This sample has fewer than 30,000 clones, with 90% to 95% found just once. In this sample, this clone turned up once. Its matching antigen is unknown. The sequence came from a human patient who received an intestinal transplant, so some T cells may come from the graft donor. The material was PBMCs, obtained 18 days after transplant.

The chain's CDR3 is CASSSPRDTVEQYF. CDR3 DNA: TGTGCCAGCAGCTCCCCCCGGGACACCGTGGAGCAGTACTTC. The chain is built from TRBV7-8 and TRBJ2-7; tentative D call: TRBD1 (6 bases). The CDR3 has 14 amino acids. From germline, CDR1 is SGHVS and CDR2 FQNEAQ. The V end lost 4 bases, the J end lost 7 bases, and 17 bases lay between the germline ends.